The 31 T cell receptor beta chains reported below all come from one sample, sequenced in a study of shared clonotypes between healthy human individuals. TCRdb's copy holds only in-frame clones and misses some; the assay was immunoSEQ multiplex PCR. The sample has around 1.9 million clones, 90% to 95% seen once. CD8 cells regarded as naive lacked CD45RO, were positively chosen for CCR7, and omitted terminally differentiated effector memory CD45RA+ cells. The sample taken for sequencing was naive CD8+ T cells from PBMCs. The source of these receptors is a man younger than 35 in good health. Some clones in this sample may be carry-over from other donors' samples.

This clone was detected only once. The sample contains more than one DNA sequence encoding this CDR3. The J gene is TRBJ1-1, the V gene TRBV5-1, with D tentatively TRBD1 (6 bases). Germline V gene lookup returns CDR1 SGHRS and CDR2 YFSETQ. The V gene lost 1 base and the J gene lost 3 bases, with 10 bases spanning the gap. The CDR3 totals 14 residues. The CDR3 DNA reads TGCGCCAGCAGCTTGAGACCAGGGGACACTGAAGCTTTCTTT. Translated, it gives CASSLRPGDTEAFF. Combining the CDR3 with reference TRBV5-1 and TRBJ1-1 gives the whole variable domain KAGVTQTPRYLIKTRGQQVTLSCSPISGHRSVSWYQQTPGQGLQFLFEYFSETQRNKGNFPGRFSGRQFSNSRSEMNVSTLELGDSALYLCASSLRPGDTEAFFGQGTRLTVV.

In nucleotides, the CDR3 is TGTGCCAGCAGAGGACTGCTGGGAACTGAAGCTTTCTTT. Its protein is CASRGLLGTEAFF. This sequence joins TRBV28 and TRBJ1-1; no firm D call. The germline V gene has CDR1 MDHEN and CDR2 SYDVKM. Between the trimmed V and J ends, which lost 6 bases and 5 bases, there was a span of 13 bases. The CDR3 extends over 13 amino acids. The whole variable domain, remainder taken from reference TRBV28 and TRBJ1-1, is DVKVTQSSRYLVKRTGEKVFLECVQDMDHENMFWYRQDPGLGLRLIYFSYDVKMKEKGDIPEGYSVSREKKERFSLILESASTNQTSMYLCASRGLLGTEAFFGQGTRLTVV.

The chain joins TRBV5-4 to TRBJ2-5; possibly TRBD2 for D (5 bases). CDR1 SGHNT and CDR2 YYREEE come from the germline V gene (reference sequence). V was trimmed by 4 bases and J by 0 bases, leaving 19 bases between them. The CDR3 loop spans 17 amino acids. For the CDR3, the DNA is TGTGCCAGCAGCGCCTTGCCAGGTAGCGCGTACCAAGAGACCCAGTACTTC. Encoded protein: CASSALPGSAYQETQYF.

The CDR3 nucleotides are TGTGCCAGCAGCTTATACGGGGCAGGGATAGGAAATGAGCAGTTCTTC. Protein product: CASSLYGAGIGNEQFF. The V call is TRBV7-9, the J call TRBJ2-1, with D possibly called TRBD1 or TRBD2 (5 bases each). This CDR3 contains 16 residues. V was pared by 2 bases and J by 7 bases, with 18 bases between. CDR1 is SEHNR and CDR2 is FQNEAQ in the germline V gene (reference sequence).

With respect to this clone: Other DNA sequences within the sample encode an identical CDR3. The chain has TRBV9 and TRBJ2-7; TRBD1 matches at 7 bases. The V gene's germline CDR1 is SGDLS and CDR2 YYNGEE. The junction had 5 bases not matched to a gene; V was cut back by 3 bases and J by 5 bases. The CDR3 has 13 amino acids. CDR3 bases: TGTGCCAGCAGCGAAGGGGGCCGGGACGAGCAGTACTTC. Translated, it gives CASSEGGRDEQYF.

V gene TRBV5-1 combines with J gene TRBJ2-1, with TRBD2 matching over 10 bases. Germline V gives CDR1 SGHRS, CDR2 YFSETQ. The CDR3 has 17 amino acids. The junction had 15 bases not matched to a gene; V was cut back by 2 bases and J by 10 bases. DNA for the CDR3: TGCGCCAGCAGCTTTCGAGCGGGAGGGCCGGGGGGTCAGGAGCAGTTCTTC. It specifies CASSFRAGGPGGQEQFF.

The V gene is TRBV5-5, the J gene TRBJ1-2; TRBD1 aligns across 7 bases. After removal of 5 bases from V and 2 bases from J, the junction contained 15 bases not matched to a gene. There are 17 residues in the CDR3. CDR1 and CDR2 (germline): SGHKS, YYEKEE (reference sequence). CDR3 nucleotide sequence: TGTGCCAGCAGTTATACAGGGGACTCCAACAGAAACTATGGCTACACCTTC. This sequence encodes CASSYTGDSNRNYGYTF.

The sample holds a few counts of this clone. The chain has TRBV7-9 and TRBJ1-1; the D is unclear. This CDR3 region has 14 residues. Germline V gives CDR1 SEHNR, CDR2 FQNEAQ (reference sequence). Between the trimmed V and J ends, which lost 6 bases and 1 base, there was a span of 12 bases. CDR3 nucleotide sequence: TGTGCCAGCAGTTCGGGTTCCTGGAACACTGAAGCTTTCTTT. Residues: CASSSGSWNTEAFF.

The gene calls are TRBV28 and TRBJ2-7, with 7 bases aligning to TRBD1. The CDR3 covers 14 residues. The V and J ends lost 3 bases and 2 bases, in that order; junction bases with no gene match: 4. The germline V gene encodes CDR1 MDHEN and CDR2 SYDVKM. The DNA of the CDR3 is TGTGCCAGCAGTTTTCCGCAGGGGGCCTACGAGCAGTACTTC. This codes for CASSFPQGAYEQYF. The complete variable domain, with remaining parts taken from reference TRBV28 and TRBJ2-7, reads DVKVTQSSRYLVKRTGEKVFLECVQDMDHENMFWYRQDPGLGLRLIYFSYDVKMKEKGDIPEGYSVSREKKERFSLILESASTNQTSMYLCASSFPQGAYEQYFGPGTRLTVT.

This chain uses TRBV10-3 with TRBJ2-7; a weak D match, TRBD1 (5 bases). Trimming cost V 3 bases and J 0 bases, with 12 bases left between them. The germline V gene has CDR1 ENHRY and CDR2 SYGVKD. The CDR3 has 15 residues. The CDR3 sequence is CAISDSQDISYEQYF. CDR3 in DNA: TGTGCCATCAGTGACTCCCAGGACATCTCCTACGAGCAGTACTTC.

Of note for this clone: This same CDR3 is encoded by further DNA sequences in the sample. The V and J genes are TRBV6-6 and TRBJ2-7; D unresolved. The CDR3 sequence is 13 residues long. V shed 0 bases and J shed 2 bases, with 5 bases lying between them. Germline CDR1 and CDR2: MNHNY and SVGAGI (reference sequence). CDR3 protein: CASSYSGPYEQYF. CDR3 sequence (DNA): TGTGCCAGCAGTTACTCCGGACCCTACGAGCAGTACTTC.

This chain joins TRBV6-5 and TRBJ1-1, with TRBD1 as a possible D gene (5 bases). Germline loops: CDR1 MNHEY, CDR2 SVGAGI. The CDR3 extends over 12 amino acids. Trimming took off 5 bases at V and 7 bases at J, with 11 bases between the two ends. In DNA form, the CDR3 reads TGTGCCAGCAGTCCCCCGGGGGTTGAAGCTTTCTTT. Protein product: CASSPPGVEAFF.

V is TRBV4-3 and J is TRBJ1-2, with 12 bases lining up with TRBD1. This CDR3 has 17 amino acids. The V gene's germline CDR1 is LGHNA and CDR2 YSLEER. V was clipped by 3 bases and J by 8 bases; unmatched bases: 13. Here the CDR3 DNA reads TGCGCCAGCAGCCAGGGACAGGGGGCGCCTGGTCTATTGGGCTACACCTTC. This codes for CASSQGQGAPGLLGYTF.

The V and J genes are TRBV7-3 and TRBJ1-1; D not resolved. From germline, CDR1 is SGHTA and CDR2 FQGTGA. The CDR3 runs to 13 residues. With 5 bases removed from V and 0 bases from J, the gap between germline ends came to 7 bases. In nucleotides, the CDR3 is TGTGCCAGCAGCCGCGGTATGAACACTGAAGCTTTCTTT. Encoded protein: CASSRGMNTEAFF.

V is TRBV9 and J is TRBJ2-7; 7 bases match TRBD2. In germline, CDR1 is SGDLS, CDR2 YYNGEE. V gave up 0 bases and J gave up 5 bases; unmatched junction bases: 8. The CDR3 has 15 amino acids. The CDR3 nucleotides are TGTGCCAGCAGCGTAGGCGGGGGATACCTAGACGAGCAGTACTTC. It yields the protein CASSVGGGYLDEQYF.

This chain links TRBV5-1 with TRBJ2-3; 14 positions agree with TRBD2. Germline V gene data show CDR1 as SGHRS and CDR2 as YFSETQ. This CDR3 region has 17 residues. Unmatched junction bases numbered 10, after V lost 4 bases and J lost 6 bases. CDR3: CASSPPGLAGESDTQYF. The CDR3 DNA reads TGCGCCAGCAGCCCACCGGGACTAGCGGGAGAGTCGGATACGCAGTATTTT.

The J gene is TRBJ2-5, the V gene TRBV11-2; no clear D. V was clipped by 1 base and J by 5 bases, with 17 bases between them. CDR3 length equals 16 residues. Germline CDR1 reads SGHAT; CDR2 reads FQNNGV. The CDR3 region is CASSLVQQTIGETQYF. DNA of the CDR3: TGTGCCAGCAGCTTAGTTCAACAGACCATTGGGGAGACCCAGTACTTC.

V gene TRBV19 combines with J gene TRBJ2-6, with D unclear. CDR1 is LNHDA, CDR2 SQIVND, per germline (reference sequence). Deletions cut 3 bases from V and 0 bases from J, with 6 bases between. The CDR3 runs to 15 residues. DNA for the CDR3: TGTGCCAGTAGTATTTTCCCCTCTGGGGCCAACGTCCTGACTTTC. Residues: CASSIFPSGANVLTF.

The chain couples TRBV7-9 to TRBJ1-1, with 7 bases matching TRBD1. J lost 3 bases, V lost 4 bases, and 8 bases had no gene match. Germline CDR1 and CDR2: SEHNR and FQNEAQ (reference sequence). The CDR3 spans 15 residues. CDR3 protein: CASSWTGTVDTEAFF. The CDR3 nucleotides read TGTGCCAGCAGCTGGACCGGGACAGTGGACACTGAAGCTTTCTTT.

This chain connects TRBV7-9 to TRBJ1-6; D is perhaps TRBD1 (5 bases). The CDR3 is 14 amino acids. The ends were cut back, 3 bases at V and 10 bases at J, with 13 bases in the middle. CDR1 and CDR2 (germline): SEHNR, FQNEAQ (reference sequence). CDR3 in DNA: TGTGCCAGCAGCTTGCAGGGTTTGAAATCACCCCTCCACTTT. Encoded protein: CASSLQGLKSPLHF.

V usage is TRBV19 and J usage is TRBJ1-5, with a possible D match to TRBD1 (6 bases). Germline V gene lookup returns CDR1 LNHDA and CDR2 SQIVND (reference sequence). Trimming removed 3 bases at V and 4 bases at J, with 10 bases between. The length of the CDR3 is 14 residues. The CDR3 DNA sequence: TGTGCCAGTAGTATGTGGGGGGCGAATCAGCCCCAGCATTTT. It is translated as CASSMWGANQPQHF.

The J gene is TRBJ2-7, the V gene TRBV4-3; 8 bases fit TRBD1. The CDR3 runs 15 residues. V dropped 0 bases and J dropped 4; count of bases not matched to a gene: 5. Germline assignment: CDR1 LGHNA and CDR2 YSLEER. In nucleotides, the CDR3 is TGCGCCAGCAGCCAAGAGGATGGACAGGGTTACGAGCAGTACTTC. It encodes CASSQEDGQGYEQYF.

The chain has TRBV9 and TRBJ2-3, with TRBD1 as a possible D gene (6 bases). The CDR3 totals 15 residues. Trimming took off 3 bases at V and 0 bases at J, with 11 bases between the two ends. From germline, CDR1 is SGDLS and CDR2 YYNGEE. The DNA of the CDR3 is TGTGCCAGCAGCGGTGAGGGACACAGCACAGATACGCAGTATTTT. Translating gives CASSGEGHSTDTQYF.

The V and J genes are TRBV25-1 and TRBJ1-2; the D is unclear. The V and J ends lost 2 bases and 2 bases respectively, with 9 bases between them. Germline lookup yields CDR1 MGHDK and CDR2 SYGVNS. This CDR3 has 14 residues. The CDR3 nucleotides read TGTGCCAGCAGTGAACCCGCGAAGAACTATGGCTACACCTTC. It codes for CASSEPAKNYGYTF.

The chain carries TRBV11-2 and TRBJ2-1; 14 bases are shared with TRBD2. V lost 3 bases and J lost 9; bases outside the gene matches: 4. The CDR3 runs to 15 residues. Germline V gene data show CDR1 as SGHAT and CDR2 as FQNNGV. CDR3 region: CASSLGLAGDGEQFF. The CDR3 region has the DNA TGTGCCAGCAGCTTGGGACTAGCGGGAGATGGTGAGCAGTTCTTC.

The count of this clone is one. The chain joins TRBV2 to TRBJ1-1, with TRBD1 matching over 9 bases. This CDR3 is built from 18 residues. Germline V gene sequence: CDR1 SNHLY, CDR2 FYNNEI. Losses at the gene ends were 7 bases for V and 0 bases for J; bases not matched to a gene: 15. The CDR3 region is CASNVGQGGFYMNTEAFF. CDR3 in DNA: TGTGCCAGCAACGTGGGACAGGGAGGGTTTTACATGAACACTGAAGCTTTCTTT.

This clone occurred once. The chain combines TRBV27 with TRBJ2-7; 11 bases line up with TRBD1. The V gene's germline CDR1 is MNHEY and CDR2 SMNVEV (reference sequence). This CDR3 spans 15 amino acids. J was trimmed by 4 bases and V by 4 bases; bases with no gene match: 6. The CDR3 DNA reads TGTGCCAGCAGTTCCTCCGGGACAGGGGGTTACGAGCAGTACTTC. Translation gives CASSSSGTGGYEQYF.

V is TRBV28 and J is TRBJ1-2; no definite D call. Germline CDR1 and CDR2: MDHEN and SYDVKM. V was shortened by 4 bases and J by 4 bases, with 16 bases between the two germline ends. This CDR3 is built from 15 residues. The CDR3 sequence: CASSWEGGVSYGYTF. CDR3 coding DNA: TGTGCCAGCAGTTGGGAGGGTGGGGTTAGCTATGGCTACACCTTC.

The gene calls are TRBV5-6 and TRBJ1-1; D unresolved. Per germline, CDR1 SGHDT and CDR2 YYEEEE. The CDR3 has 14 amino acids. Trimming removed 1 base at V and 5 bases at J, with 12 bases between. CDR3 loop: CASSLPGLGTEAFF. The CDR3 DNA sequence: TGTGCCAGCAGCTTGCCAGGACTGGGTACTGAAGCTTTCTTT. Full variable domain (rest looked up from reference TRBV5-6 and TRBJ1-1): DAGVTQSPTHLIKTRGQQVTLRCSPKSGHDTVSWYQQALGQGPQFIFQYYEEEERQRGNFPDRFSGHQFPNYSSELNVNALLLGDSALYLCASSLPGLGTEAFFGQGTRLTVV.

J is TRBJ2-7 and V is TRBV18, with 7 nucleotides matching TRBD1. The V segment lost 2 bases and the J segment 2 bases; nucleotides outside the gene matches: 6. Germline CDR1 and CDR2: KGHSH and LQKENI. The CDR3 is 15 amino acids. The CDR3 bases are TGTGCCAGCTCACCATCTACAGGGGATCCCTACGAGCAGTACTTC. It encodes CASSPSTGDPYEQYF. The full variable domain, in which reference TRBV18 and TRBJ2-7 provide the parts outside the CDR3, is NAGVMQNPRHLVRRRGQEARLRCSPMKGHSHVYWYRQLPEEGLKFMVYLQKENIIDESGMPKERFSAEFPKEGPSILRIQQVVRGDSAAYFCASSPSTGDPYEQYFGPGTRLTVT.

CDR3 sequence reads: CASSLSWGTNQPQHF. In DNA form, the CDR3 reads TGTGCCAGCAGTTTATCGTGGGGAACAAATCAGCCCCAGCATTTT. The rearrangement joins TRBV27 to TRBJ1-5, with D hard to call. This CDR3 is built from 15 residues. The V end was cut by 0 bases, the J end by 4 bases, with 10 bases between. Germline V lookup: CDR1 MNHEY, CDR2 SMNVEV (reference sequence).